Below are 3 T cell receptor beta chains sequenced from a single sample in a study of blood T cell repertoires in COVID-19. Produced via immunoSEQ multiplex PCR; TCRdb's table is partial and in-frame only. The table records 200,000 to 250,000 clones, roughly 85% of them present only once. The sample was PBMCs or T cells enriched from blood (not recorded which). The receptors stem from a woman in her 50s who had been exposed to COVID-19.

The chain recombines TRBV6-6 with TRBJ1-1; D might be TRBD1 (6 bases). The germline V and J ends were trimmed by 5 bases and 0 bases, with 10 bases remaining between them. This CDR3 spans 14 amino acids. The V gene's germline CDR1 is MNHNY and CDR2 SVGAGI (reference sequence). The CDR3 nucleotides are TGTGCCAGCAGTAACAGGGCCCTGAACACTGAAGCTTTCTTT. Translation gives CASSNRALNTEAFF.

This chain links TRBV12-5 with TRBJ1-5; 8 bases align to TRBD1. Germline CDR1 reads LGHNT; CDR2 reads FRNRAP. V gave up 8 bases and J gave up 4 bases; unmatched junction bases: 7. This CDR3 has 14 residues. This chain's CDR3 is CASHSGQANQPQHF. CDR3 in DNA: TGTGCTAGTCACTCGGGACAGGCGAATCAGCCCCAGCATTTT.

The V gene is TRBV5-6, the J gene TRBJ2-5; D is unresolved. The CDR3 spans 12 residues. V lost 2 bases and J lost 7, with 9 bases in between. Germline loops: CDR1 SGHDT, CDR2 YYEEEE. The CDR3 nucleotides read TGTGCCAGCAGCTTTACTCCGGGGACCCAGTACTTC. Translated: CASSFTPGTQYF.